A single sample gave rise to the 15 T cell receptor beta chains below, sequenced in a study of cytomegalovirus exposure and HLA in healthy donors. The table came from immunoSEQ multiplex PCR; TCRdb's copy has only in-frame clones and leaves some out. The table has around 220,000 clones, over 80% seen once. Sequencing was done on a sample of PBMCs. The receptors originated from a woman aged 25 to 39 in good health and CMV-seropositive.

CDR3 sequence: CASRGIGQPEYGYTF. CDR3 DNA sequence: TGTGCCAGCAGGGGGATAGGACAGCCGGAATATGGCTACACCTTC. The chain has TRBV25-1 and TRBJ1-2, with D tentatively TRBD1 (6 bases). CDR1 and CDR2 (germline): MGHDK, SYGVNS. The CDR3 contains 15 residues. The germline V and J ends were trimmed by 6 bases and 5 bases, with 19 bases remaining between them.

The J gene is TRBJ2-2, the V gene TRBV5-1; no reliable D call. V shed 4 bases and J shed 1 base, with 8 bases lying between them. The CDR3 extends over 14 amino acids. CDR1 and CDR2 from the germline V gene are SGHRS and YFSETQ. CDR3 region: CASSPTQNTGELFF. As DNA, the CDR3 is TGCGCCAGCAGCCCCACCCAGAACACCGGGGAGCTGTTTTTT.

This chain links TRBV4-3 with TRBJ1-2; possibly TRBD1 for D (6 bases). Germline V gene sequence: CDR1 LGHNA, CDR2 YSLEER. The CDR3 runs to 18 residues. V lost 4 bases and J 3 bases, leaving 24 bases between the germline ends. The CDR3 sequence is CASSLLVGVAGEYYGYTF. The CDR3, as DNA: TGCGCCAGCAGCCTTCTAGTAGGAGTCGCAGGGGAATACTATGGCTACACCTTC.

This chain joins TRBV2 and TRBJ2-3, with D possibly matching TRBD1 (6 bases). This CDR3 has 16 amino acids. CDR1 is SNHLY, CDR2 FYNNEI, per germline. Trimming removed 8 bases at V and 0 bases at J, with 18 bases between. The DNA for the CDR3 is TGTGCCAGCCCCCCCAGGCAGGGGCAGAGCACAGATACGCAGTATTTT. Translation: CASPPRQGQSTDTQYF.

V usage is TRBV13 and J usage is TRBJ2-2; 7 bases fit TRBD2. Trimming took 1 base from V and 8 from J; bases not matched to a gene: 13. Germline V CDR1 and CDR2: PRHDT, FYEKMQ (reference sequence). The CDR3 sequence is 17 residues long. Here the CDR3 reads CASSLALGRERSGELFF. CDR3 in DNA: TGTGCCAGCAGCTTAGCCCTCGGGCGGGAGAGGTCTGGGGAGCTGTTTTTT.

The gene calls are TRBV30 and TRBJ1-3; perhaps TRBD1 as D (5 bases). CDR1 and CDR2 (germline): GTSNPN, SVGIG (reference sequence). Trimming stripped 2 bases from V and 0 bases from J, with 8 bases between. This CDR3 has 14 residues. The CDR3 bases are TGTGCCTGGAGTTCCGGGGGCTCTGGAAACACCATATATTTT. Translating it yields CAWSSGGSGNTIYF.

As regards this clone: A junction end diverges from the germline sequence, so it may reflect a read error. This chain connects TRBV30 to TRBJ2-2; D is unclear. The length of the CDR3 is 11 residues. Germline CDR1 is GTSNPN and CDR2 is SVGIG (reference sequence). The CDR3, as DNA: TGCGCCGGGTGGGTGTCCGGGGAGCTGTTTTTT. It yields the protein CAGWVSGELFF.

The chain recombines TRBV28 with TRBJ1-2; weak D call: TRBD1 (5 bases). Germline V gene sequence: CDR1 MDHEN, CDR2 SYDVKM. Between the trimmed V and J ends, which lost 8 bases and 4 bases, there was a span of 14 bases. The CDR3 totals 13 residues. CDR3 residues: CASGDRVLYGYTF. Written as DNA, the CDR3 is TGTGCCAGCGGGGACCGGGTCCTCTATGGCTACACCTTC.

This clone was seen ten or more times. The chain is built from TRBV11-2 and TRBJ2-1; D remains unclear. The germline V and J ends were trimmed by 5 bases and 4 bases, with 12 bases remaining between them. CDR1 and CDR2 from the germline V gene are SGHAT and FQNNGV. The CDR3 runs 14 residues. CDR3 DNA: TGTGCCAGCAGCCTCCGACCCGAGTACAATGAGCAGTTCTTC. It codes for CASSLRPEYNEQFF.

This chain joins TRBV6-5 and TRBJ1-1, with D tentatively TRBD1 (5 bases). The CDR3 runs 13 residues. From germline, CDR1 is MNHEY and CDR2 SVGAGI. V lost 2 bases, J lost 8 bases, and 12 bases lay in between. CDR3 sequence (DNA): TGTGCCAGCAGTTACCAAGGGGCGGTCGAAGCTTTCTTT. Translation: CASSYQGAVEAFF.

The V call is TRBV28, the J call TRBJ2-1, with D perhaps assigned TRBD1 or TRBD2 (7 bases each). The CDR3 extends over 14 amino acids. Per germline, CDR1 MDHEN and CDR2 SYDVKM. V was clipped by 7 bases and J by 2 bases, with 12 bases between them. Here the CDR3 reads CASTQGGAYNEQFF. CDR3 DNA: TGTGCCAGCACCCAGGGGGGGGCCTACAATGAGCAGTTCTTC.

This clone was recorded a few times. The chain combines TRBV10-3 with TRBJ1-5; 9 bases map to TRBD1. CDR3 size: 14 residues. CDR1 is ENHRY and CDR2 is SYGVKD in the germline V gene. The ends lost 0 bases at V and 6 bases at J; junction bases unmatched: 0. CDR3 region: CAISESQGAQPQHF. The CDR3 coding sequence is TGTGCCATCAGTGAGTCACAGGGGGCTCAGCCCCAGCATTTT.

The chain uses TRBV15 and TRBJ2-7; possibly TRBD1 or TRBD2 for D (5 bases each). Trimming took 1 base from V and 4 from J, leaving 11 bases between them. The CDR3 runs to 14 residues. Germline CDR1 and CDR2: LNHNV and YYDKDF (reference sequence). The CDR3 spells CATSRGEGLYEQYF. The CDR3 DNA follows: TGTGCCACCAGCAGAGGTGAGGGGCTGTACGAGCAGTACTTC.

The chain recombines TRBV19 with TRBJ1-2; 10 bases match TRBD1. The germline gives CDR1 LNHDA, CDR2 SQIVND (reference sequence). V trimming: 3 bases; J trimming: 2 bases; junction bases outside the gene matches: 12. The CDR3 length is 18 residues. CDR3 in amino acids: CASSMNRGQGGDNYGYTF. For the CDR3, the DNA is TGTGCCAGTAGTATGAACCGTGGACAGGGGGGGGACAACTATGGCTACACCTTC.

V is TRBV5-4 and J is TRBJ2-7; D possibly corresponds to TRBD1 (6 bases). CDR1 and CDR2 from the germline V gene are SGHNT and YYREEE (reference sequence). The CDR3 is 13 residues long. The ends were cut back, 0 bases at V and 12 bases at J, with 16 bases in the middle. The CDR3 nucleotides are TGTGCCAGCAGCTTGGAGCCTGACAGGCAGGGGTACTTC. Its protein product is CASSLEPDRQGYF.